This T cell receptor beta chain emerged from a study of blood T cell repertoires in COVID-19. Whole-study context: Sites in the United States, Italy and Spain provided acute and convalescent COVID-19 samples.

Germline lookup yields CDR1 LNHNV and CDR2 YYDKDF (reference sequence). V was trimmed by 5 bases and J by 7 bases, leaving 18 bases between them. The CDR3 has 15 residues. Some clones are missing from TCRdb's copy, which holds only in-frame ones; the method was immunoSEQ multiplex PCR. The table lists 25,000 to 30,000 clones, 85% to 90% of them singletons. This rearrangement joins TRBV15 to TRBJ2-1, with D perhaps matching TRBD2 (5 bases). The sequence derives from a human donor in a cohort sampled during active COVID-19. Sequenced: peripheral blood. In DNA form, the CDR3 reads TGTGCCACCAGCTTAGAACGGGGTCCCGGTAATGAGCAGTTCTTC. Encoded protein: CATSLERGPGNEQFF.